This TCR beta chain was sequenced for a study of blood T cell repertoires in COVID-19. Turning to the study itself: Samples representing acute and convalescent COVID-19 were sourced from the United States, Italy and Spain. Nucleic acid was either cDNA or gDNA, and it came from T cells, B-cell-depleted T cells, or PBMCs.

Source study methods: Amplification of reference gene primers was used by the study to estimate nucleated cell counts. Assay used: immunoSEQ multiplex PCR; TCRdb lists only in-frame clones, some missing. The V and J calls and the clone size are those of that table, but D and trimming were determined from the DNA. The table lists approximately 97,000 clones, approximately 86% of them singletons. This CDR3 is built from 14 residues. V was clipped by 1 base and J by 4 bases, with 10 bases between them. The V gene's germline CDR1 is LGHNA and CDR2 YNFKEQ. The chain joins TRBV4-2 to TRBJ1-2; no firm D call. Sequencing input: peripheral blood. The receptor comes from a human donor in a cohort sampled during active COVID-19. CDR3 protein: CASSQGTGVYGYTF. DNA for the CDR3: TGTGCCAGCAGCCAAGGGACGGGAGTCTATGGCTACACCTTC.